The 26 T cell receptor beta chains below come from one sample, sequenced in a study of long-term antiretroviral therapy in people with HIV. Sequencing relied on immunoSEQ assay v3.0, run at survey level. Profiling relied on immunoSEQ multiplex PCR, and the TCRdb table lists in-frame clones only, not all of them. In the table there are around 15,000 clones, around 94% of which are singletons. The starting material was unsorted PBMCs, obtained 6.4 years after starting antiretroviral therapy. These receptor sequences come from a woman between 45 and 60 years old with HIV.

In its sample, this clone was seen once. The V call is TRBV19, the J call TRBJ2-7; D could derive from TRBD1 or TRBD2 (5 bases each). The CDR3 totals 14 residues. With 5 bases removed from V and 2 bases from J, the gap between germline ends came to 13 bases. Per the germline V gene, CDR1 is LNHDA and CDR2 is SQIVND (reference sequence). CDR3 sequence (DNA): TGTGCCAGTAGTCCCAGGGACCAGGCCTACGAGCAGTACTTC. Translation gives CASSPRDQAYEQYF. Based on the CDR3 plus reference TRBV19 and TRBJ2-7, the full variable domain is DGGITQSPKYLFRKEGQNVTLSCEQNLNHDAMYWYRQDPGQGLRLIYYSQIVNDFQKGDIAEGYSVSREKKESFPLTVTSAQKNPTAFYLCASSPRDQAYEQYFGPGTRLTVT.

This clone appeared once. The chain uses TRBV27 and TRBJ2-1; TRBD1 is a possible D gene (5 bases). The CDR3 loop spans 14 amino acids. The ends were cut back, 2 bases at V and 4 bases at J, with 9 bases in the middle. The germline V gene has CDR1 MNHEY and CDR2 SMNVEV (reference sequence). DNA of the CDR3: TGTGCCAGCAGTTTAATGGACACGTACAATGAGCAGTTCTTC. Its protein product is CASSLMDTYNEQFF.

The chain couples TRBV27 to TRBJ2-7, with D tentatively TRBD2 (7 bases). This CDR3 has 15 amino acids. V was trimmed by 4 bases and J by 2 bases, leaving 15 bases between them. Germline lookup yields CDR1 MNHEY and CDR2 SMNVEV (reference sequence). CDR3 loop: CASSYRAGETYEQYF. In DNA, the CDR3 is TGTGCCAGCAGTTACAGGGCGGGGGAAACCTACGAGCAGTACTTC.

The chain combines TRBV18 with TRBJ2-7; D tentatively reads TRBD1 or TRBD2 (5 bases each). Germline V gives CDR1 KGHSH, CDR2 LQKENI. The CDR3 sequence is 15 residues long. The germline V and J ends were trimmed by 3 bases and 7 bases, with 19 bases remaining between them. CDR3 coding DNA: TGTGCCAGCTCACCGGGGACGGGGCGCAATTATGAGCAGTACTTC. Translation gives CASSPGTGRNYEQYF.

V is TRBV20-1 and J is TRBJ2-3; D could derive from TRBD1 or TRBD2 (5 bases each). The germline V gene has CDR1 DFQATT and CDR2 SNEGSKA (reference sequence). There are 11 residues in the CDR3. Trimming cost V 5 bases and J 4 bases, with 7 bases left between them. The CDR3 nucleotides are TGCAGTGCTGGGGGATCAGATACGCAGTATTTT. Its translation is CSAGGSDTQYF.

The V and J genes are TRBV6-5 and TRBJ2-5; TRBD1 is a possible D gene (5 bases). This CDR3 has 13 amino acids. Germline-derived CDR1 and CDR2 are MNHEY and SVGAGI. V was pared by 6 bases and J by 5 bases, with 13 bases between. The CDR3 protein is CASRGVGRETQYF. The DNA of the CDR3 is TGTGCCAGCAGAGGGGTGGGCAGGGAGACCCAGTACTTC.

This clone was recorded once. Written as DNA, the CDR3 is TGCGCCAGCAGCGCCGGGACAGGGTTCTACGAGCAGTACTTC. Protein sequence: CASSAGTGFYEQYF. The chain is built from TRBV5-1 and TRBJ2-7; TRBD1 agrees at 9 bases. J lost 3 bases, V lost 4 bases, and 5 bases had no gene match. The germline V gene encodes CDR1 SGHRS and CDR2 YFSETQ. There are 14 residues in the CDR3. Looking up the rest from reference TRBV5-1 and TRBJ2-7 gives the full variable domain: KAGVTQTPRYLIKTRGQQVTLSCSPISGHRSVSWYQQTPGQGLQFLFEYFSETQRNKGNFPGRFSGRQFSNSRSEMNVSTLELGDSALYLCASSAGTGFYEQYFGPGTRLTVT.

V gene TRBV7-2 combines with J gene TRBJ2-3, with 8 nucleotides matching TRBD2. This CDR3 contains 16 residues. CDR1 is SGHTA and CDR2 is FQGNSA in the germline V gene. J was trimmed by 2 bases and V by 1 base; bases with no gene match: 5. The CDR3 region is CASSLELAGSTDTQYF. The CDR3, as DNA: TGTGCCAGCAGCTTAGAGCTAGCGGGCTCCACAGATACGCAGTATTTT.

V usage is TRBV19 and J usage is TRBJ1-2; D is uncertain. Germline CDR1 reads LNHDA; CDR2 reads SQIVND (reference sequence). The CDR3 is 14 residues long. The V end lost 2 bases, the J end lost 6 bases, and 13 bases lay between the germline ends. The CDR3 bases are TGTGCCAGTAGTATAAAAGTAGGGATGAATGGCTACACCTTC. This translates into CASSIKVGMNGYTF.

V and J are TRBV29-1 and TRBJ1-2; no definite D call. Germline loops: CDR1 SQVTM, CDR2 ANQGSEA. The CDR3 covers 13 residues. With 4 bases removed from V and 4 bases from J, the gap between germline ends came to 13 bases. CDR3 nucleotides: TGCAGCGTTGGGTGGGGTTGGGGCTATGGCTACACCTTC. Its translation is CSVGWGWGYGYTF.

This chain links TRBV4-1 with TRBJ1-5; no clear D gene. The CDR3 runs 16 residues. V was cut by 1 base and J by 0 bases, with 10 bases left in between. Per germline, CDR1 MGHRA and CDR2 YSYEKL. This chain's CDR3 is CASSQAPVYSNQPQHF. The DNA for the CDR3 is TGCGCCAGCAGCCAAGCACCGGTCTATAGCAATCAGCCCCAGCATTTT.

Here the CDR3 reads CASSVGPGLWDQPQHF. The CDR3 nucleotides are TGTGCCAGCAGCGTGGGCCCAGGCTTGTGGGATCAGCCCCAGCATTTT. The V gene is TRBV9, the J gene TRBJ1-5; D unresolved. Looked up from germline, CDR1 is SGDLS and CDR2 is YYNGEE. The V end was cut by 2 bases, the J end by 5 bases, with 17 bases between. This CDR3 has 16 residues.

The CDR3 DNA sequence: TGTGCCAGCAGCTTGGGAGCGGGGTACGAGCAGTACTTC. It yields the protein CASSLGAGYEQYF. This chain connects TRBV7-9 to TRBJ2-7; TRBD2 aligns across 7 bases. V lost 3 bases and J lost 4; bases outside the gene matches: 3. CDR3 length: 13 amino acids. CDR1 and CDR2 from the germline V gene are SEHNR and FQNEAQ (reference sequence).

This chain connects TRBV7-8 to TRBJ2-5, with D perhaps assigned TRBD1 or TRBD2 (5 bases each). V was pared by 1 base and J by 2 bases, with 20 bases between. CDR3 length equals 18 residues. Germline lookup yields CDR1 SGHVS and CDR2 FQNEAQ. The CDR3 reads CASSLEEALQGAQETQYF. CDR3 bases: TGTGCCAGCAGCTTAGAGGAGGCATTGCAGGGTGCGCAAGAGACCCAGTACTTC.

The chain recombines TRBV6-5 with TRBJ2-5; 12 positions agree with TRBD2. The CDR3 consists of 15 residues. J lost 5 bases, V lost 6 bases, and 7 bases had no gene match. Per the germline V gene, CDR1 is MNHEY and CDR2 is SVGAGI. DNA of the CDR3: TGTGCCAGCAGCTTGAGGACTAGCGGGACTGAGACCCAGTACTTC. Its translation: CASSLRTSGTETQYF.

DNA of the CDR3: TGCGCCAGCAGCTTGGCGGCAGGACTCTACGAGCAGTACTTC. Its translation is CASSLAAGLYEQYF. This chain joins TRBV5-1 and TRBJ2-7, with a possible D match to TRBD2 (5 bases). V lost 0 bases, J lost 3 bases, and 10 bases lay in between. The CDR3 is made up of 14 amino acids. In germline, CDR1 is SGHRS, CDR2 YFSETQ.

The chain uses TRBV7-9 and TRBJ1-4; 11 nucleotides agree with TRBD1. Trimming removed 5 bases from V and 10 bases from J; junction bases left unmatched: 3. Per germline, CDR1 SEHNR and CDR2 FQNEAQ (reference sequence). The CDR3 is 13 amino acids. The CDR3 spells CASSLGQGGKLFF. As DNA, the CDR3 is TGTGCCAGCAGCCTGGGACAGGGGGGAAAACTGTTTTTT.

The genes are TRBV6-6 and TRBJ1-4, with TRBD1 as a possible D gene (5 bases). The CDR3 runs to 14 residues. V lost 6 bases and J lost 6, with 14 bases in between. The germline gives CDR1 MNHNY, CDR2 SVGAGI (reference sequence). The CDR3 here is CASSLFKGYEKLFF. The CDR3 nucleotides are TGTGCCAGCAGCTTATTTAAGGGGTATGAAAAACTGTTTTTT.

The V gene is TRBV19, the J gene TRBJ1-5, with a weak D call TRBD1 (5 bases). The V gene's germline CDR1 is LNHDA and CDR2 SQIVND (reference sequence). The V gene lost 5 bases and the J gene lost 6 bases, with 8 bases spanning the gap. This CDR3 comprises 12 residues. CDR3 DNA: TGTGCCAGTAGTCTAGGGGTTCAGCCCCAGCATTTT. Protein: CASSLGVQPQHF.

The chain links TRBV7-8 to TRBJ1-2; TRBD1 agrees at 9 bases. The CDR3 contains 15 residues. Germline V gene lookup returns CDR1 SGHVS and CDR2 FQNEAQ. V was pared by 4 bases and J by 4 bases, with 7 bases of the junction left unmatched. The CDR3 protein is CASSSQGAEVYGYTF. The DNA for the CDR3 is TGTGCCAGCAGCTCACAGGGGGCTGAGGTCTATGGCTACACCTTC.

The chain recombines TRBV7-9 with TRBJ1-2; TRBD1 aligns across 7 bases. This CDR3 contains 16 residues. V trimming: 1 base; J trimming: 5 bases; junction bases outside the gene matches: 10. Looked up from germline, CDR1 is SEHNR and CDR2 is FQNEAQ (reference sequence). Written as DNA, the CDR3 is TGTGCCAGCAGCTTAGTTGGGACAGAGGTTACGTATGGCTACACCTTC. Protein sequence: CASSLVGTEVTYGYTF.

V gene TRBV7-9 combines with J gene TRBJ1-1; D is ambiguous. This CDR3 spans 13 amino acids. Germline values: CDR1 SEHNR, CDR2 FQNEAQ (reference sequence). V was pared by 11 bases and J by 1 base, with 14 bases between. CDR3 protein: CASSDSTNTEAFF. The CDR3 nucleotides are TGTGCCTCCTCCGATAGCACGAACACTGAAGCTTTCTTT.

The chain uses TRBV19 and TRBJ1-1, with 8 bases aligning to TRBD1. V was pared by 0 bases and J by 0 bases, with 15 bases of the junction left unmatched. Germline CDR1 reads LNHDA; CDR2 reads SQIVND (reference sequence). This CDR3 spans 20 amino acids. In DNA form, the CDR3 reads TGTGCCAGTAGTATAGACCGCAGCGGGGGCAGGGGGCGCCTGAACACTGAAGCTTTCTTT. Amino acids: CASSIDRSGGRGRLNTEAFF.

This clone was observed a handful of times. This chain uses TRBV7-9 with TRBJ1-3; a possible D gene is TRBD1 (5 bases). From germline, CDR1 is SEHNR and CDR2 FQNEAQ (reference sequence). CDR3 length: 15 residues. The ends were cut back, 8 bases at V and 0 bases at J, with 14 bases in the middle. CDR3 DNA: TGTGCCAGCGAGCGGGGACTTTACTCTGGAAACACCATATATTTT. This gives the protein CASERGLYSGNTIYF.

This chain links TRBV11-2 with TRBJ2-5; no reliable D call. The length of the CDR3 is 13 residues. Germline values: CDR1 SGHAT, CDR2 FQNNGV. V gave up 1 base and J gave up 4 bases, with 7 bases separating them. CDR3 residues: CASSLGHPETQYF. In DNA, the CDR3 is TGTGCCAGCAGCTTAGGACACCCAGAGACCCAGTACTTC.

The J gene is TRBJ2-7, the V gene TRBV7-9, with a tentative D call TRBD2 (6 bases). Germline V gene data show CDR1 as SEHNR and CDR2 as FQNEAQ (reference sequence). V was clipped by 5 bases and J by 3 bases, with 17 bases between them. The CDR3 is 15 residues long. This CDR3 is CASSGTGTSYYEQYF. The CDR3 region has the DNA TGTGCCAGCAGCGGAACCGGGACTTCTTACTACGAGCAGTACTTC.